One and the same sample provided the 19 T cell receptor beta chains below, sequenced in a study of T-cell reconstitution after alpha-beta-depleted transplantation in children. The TCRbeta library incorporated unique molecular identifiers. TCRdb re-analysed the PCR reads in MiXCR, keeping a single row per CDR3 protein. The data hold about 980,000 distinct CDR3 sequences, with under 30% observed a single time. The starting material was PBMCs, mostly from graft donor cells, obtained 360 days after TCRalphabeta/CD19-depleted stem cell transplant. These receptors were collected from a boy in the first two years of life who had a stem cell transplant for SCID, so the T cells may come from the graft donor.

The V gene is TRBV7-8, the J gene TRBJ2-1; the match to TRBD2 covers 10 bases. V gave up 5 bases and J gave up 6 bases; unmatched junction bases: 10. CDR3 length: 16 amino acids. Germline-derived CDR1 and CDR2 are SGHVS and FQNEAQ. In DNA, the CDR3 is TGTGCCAGCAGCCCCCAGACTAGCGGGTCGTCCAATGAGCAGTTCTTC. This sequence encodes CASSPQTSGSSNEQFF.

This clonotype was observed a handful of times. CDR3 amino acids: CATSGASGRGFDEQFF. The CDR3 DNA follows: TGTGCCACCAGTGGGGCTAGCGGGAGGGGATTTGATGAGCAGTTCTTC. The gene calls are TRBV24-1 and TRBJ2-1; 12 bases fit TRBD2. Per the germline V gene, CDR1 is KGHDR and CDR2 is SFDVKD. The V segment lost 5 bases and the J segment 8 bases; nucleotides outside the gene matches: 9. The CDR3 contains 16 residues.

This clonotype was seen only once. The V and J genes are TRBV5-6 and TRBJ2-7; the D is unclear. Trimming stripped 0 bases from V and 4 bases from J, with 5 bases between. The CDR3 is 12 residues long. Germline V gene sequence: CDR1 SGHDT, CDR2 YYEEEE. Here the CDR3 DNA reads TGTGCCAGCAGCTTGGCCGAGTACGAGCAGTACTTC. Encoded protein: CASSLAEYEQYF. The full variable domain, completed using reference TRBV5-6 and TRBJ2-7, is DAGVTQSPTHLIKTRGQQVTLRCSPKSGHDTVSWYQQALGQGPQFIFQYYEEEERQRGNFPDRFSGHQFPNYSSELNVNALLLGDSALYLCASSLAEYEQYFGPGTRLTVT.

V is TRBV20-1 and J is TRBJ2-2; D gene unclear. V shed 3 bases and J shed 3 bases, with 11 bases lying between them. The CDR3 spans 14 residues. CDR1 and CDR2 from the germline V gene are DFQATT and SNEGSKA (reference sequence). The CDR3 region is CSASSNFYTGELFF. Written as DNA, the CDR3 is TGCAGTGCTAGCTCCAACTTCTACACCGGGGAGCTGTTTTTT.

This clonotype came up a few times. The V and J genes are TRBV20-1 and TRBJ1-1; D is unclear. CDR3 length: 14 amino acids. CDR1 and CDR2 from the germline V gene are DFQATT and SNEGSKA (reference sequence). The V end lost 6 bases, the J end lost 8 bases, and 22 bases lay between the germline ends. The CDR3 here is CSALDGPPGVEAFF. CDR3 in DNA: TGCAGTGCGTTAGACGGACCGCCCGGAGTGGAAGCTTTCTTT.

This sequence joins TRBV7-2 and TRBJ2-3; 9 bases fit TRBD2. V lost 5 bases to trimming and J lost 8 bases; unmatched junction nucleotides: 14. Germline V lookup: CDR1 SGHTA, CDR2 FQGNSA. This CDR3 is 16 amino acids long. CDR3 in DNA: TGTGCCAGCAGCCCGCGACTTGCGGGGGGGCGTACTACGCAGTATTTT. Translating gives CASSPRLAGGRTTQYF.

This clonotype was detected ten times or more. The chain is built from TRBV9 and TRBJ2-1; 7 nucleotides line up with TRBD2. The CDR3 is made up of 14 amino acids. J gave up 9 bases and V 0 bases, and 6 bases lay outside the gene matches. Germline V gene sequence: CDR1 SGDLS, CDR2 YYNGEE. The CDR3 bases are TGTGCCAGCAGCGTAGAGGGCGGGGGAGGTGAGCAGTTCTTC. It translates to CASSVEGGGGEQFF.

This clonotype was seen a handful of times. V and J are TRBV20-1 and TRBJ2-3; 7 nucleotides line up with TRBD2. This CDR3 is built from 14 residues. The V gene end was trimmed by 7 bases and the J gene end by 2 bases; junction bases not matched to a gene: 9. CDR1 is DFQATT, CDR2 SNEGSKA, per germline (reference sequence). CDR3 bases: TGCAGTGTTCTCCCTAGCGGCTCCACAGATACGCAGTATTTT. Translation: CSVLPSGSTDTQYF.

J is TRBJ1-5 and V is TRBV15, with D maybe TRBD1 (5 bases). Germline V gene data show CDR1 as LNHNV and CDR2 as YYDKDF (reference sequence). V shed 5 bases and J shed 2 bases, with 13 bases lying between them. This CDR3 contains 15 residues. In DNA, the CDR3 is TGTGCCACCAGCCGAAGGGGTGGAGGCAATCAGCCCCAGCATTTT. Protein sequence: CATSRRGGGNQPQHF.

This clonotype was counted a few times. The genes are TRBV12-3 or TRBV12-4 and TRBJ2-7, with a possible D match to TRBD1 (5 bases). The CDR3 is 13 amino acids. The V end lost 3 bases, the J end lost 2 bases, and 8 bases lay between the germline ends. The CDR3 protein is CASSFGAPYEQYF. In nucleotides, the CDR3 is TGTGCCAGCAGTTTTGGGGCCCCCTACGAGCAGTACTTC.

The rearrangement uses TRBV5-1 and TRBJ2-7; maybe TRBD1 (6 bases). V was clipped by 0 bases and J by 7 bases, with 17 bases between them. The CDR3 consists of 15 residues. CDR1 and CDR2 from the germline V gene are SGHRS and YFSETQ. The DNA of the CDR3 is TGCGCCAGCAGCTTGGACAGGGCTAGAATCAGGGAGCAGTACTTC. This sequence encodes CASSLDRARIREQYF.

Written as DNA, the CDR3 is TGTGCCAGCAGTTCCATATTTAATACGCAGTATTTT. Translated: CASSSIFNTQYF. The chain has TRBV12-3 or TRBV12-4 and TRBJ2-3; D is undetermined. V was shortened by 4 bases and J by 7 bases, with 9 bases between the two germline ends. The CDR3 consists of 12 residues.

The chain employs TRBV18 and TRBJ1-1; a possible D gene is TRBD1 (5 bases). V dropped 3 bases and J dropped 7 bases, with 12 bases sitting between them. The CDR3 totals 13 residues. Germline V CDR1 and CDR2: KGHSH, LQKENI. CDR3 loop: CASSPAHRSEAFF. CDR3 DNA: TGTGCCAGCTCACCCGCCCACAGGAGTGAAGCTTTCTTT.

The J gene is TRBJ1-1, the V gene TRBV10-3; 9 bases align to TRBD1. Germline V lookup: CDR1 ENHRY, CDR2 SYGVKD. The V segment lost 4 bases and the J segment 5 bases; nucleotides outside the gene matches: 2. There are 13 residues in the CDR3. The CDR3 region has the DNA TGTGCCATCAGTGCCGGGACAGGGACTGAAGCTTTCTTT. This gives the protein CAISAGTGTEAFF.

The chain couples TRBV6-5 to TRBJ2-4, with a tentative D call TRBD2 (5 bases). Germline V lookup: CDR1 MNHEY, CDR2 SVGAGI. Trimming stripped 2 bases from V and 6 bases from J, with 20 bases between. The CDR3 totals 17 residues. The CDR3 sequence is CASSYGAASSSGNIQYF. As DNA, the CDR3 is TGTGCCAGCAGTTACGGAGCGGCTAGCTCGTCCGGAAACATTCAGTACTTC.

The genes are TRBV9 and TRBJ1-2; no firm D call. This CDR3 comprises 15 residues. V was cut by 0 bases and J by 0 bases, with 9 bases left in between. Germline CDR1 reads SGDLS; CDR2 reads YYNGEE. CDR3 amino acids: CASSVGRGSNYGYTF. CDR3 coding DNA: TGTGCCAGCAGCGTAGGGAGAGGTTCTAACTATGGCTACACCTTC.

A few counts support this clonotype. This chain connects TRBV20-1 to TRBJ2-1, with TRBD2 identical over 12 bases. Looked up from germline, CDR1 is DFQATT and CDR2 is SNEGSKA (reference sequence). The CDR3 extends over 14 amino acids. Trimming removed 8 bases from V and 4 bases from J; junction bases left unmatched: 6. CDR3 bases: TGCAGTAAAAATCTAGCGGGGGGGTACAATGAGCAGTTCTTC. Its translation is CSKNLAGGYNEQFF.

The chain has TRBV20-1 and TRBJ2-5; 9 positions match TRBD2. Germline CDR1 DFQATT, CDR2 SNEGSKA (reference sequence). The V segment lost 3 bases and the J segment 5 bases; nucleotides outside the gene matches: 7. This CDR3 contains 14 residues. DNA for the CDR3: TGCAGTGCTAGTGCTAGCGGGGATTTGGAGACCCAGTACTTC. Its translation is CSASASGDLETQYF.

This clonotype was observed a few times. This chain uses TRBV5-1 with TRBJ2-7; D remains unclear. V shed 0 bases and J shed 3 bases, with 13 bases lying between them. CDR1 is SGHRS and CDR2 is YFSETQ in the germline V gene. The CDR3 has 15 residues. The CDR3: CASSLAMGMGYEQYF. The CDR3 bases are TGCGCCAGCAGCTTGGCCATGGGAATGGGCTACGAGCAGTACTTC.